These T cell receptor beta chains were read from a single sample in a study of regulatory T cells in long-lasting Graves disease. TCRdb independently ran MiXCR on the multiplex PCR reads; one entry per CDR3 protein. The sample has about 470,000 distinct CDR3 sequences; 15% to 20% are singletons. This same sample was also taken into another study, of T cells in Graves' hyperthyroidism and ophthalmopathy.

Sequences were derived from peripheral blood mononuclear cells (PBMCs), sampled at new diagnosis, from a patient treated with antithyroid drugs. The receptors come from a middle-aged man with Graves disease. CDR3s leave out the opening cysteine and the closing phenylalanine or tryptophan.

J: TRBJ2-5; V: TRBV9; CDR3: ASSGPPGWRETQY
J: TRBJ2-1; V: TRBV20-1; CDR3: SARGPGGRARVNVNEQF
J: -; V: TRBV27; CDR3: ASSTLAVRLDEQY
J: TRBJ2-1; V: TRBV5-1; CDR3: ASTQGQGSYNEQF
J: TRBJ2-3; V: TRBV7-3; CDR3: ASSLNGHNTDTQY
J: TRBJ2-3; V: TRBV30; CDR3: AWAGMGRDTQY
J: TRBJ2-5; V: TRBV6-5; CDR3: ASSYIPGETQY
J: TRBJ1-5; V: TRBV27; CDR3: ASSTGQPYSNQPQH
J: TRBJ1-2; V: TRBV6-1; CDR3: AIMDRANYGYT
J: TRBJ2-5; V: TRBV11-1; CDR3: ASSFTGVETQY
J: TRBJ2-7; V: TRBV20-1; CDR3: SANYPSGDYEQY
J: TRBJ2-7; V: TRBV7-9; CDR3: ASRLGTTYEQY
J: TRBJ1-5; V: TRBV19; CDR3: ASSQRAGQPQH
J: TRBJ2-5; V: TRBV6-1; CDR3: ASSLTGTGVGGAQY
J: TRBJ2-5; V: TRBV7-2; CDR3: ASSLGATAQY
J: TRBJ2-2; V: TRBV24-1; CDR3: ATNTSGSWTGELF
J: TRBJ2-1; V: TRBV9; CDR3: ASSVAVAKTDNEQF
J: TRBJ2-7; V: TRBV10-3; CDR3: AAAGLAGGEQY
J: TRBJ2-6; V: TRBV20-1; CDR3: SARGLAGSSGANVLT
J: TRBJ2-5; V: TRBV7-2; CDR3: ASSLGKGYSGSETQY
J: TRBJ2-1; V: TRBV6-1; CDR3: ASRREGGSPNEQF
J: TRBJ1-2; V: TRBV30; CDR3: ASNNGYT
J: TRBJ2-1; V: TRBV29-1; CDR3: SVERLSSYNEQF
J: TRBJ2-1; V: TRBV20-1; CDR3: SASGALVAGGNEQF
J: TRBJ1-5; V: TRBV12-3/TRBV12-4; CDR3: ASTTQGGGNQPQH
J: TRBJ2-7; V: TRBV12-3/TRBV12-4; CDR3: ASWGGDSYEQY
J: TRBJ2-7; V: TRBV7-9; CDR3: ASSPTPGRIVEQY
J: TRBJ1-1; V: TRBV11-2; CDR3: ASGDEAF
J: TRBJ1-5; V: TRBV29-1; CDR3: SAGQENQPQH
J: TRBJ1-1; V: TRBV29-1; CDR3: SVDPTGMNTEAF
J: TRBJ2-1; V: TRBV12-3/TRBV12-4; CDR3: ASSLTGGRAKDEQF
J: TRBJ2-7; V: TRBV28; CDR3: ASSLHRATYEQY
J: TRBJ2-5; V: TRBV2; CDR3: ASTGDRASLYQETQY
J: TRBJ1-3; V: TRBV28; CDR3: ASRTGNSGNTIY
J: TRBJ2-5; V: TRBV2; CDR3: ASSVDRAETQY
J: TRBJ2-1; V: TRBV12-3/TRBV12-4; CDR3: ASSQPTGGNEQF
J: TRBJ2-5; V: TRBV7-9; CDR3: ASSSDLGTPGLAGGETQY
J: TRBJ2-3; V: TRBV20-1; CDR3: SAIPGRSSTDTQY
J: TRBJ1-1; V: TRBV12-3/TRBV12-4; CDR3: ASSLRTGGTEAF
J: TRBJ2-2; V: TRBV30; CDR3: AWSDGSRGSNTGELF
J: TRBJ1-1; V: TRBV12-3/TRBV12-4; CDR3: ASSLGRATEAF
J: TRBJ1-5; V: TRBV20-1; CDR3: SASPGGADQPQH
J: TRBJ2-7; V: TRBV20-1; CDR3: SARVAGAHYEQY
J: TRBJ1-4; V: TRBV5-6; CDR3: ASSYRDSNEKLF
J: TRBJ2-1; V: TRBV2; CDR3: ASSQTSGRASWEQF
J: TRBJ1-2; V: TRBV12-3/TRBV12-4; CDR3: ASSLSGGSNYGYT
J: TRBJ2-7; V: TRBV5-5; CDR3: ASSLEGSGFSYEQY
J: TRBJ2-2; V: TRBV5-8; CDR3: ASSLGVLRSNTGELF
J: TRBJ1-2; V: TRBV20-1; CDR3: SAEKVNYGYT
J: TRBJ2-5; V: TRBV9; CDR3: ASSVGLERQETQY
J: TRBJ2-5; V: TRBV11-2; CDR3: ASSRTSGIIGAGQETQY
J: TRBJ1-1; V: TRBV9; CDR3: ASSVEGKTAF
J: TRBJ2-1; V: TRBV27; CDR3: ASRPSSGRAYNEQF